The rows below give T cell receptor beta chains drawn from one sample of a study of cytomegalovirus exposure and HLA in healthy donors. This table comes from immunoSEQ multiplex PCR, and its TCRdb copy is limited to in-frame clones, with some not included. Among some 150,000 clones listed, approximately 80% were seen once. The sequencing input was PBMCs. All receptors derive from a male donor in good health and CMV-seronegative. The CDR3 runs from the conserved cysteine through the conserved F or W. The D gene is left open where the match is weak. Rows may omit the clone size; those that give it use once, few, many or a size class.

TRBV5-4	.	.	TRBJ1-1	CASSSTGINTEAFF	TGTGCCAGCAGTTCTACAGGAATTAACACTGAAGCTTTCTTT
TRBV4-3	.	.	TRBJ1-3	CASSQAGASGNTIYF	TGCGCCAGCAGCCAAGCAGGGGCGTCTGGAAACACCATATATTTT
TRBV5-1	.	.	TRBJ2-5	CASSSGLSPGSQTETQYF	TGCGCCAGCAGCTCGGGACTTTCCCCAGGGTCCCAAACGGAGACCCAGTACTTC
TRBV27	once	TRBD2	TRBJ2-3	CASSFLPPLAGGEDTQYF	TGTGCCAGCAGTTTTTTGCCCCCGTTAGCGGGGGGAGAAGATACGCAGTATTTT
TRBV30	.	.	TRBJ1-2	CAWSLWRGYTF	TGTGCCTGGAGTTTGTGGAGGGGCTACACCTTC
TRBV27	.	TRBD1	TRBJ1-5	CASSSRQGVIQPQHF	TGTGCCAGCAGTTCAAGACAGGGAGTAATCCAGCCCCAGCATTTT
TRBV30	.	TRBD2	TRBJ2-2	CAWSVPTSGGTGELFF	TGTGCCTGGAGTGTACCGACTAGCGGGGGAACCGGGGAGCTGTTTTTT
TRBV6-1	.	.	TRBJ1-5	CASGRQGLNQPQHF	TGTGCCAGCGGCAGGCAGGGCTTAAATCAGCCCCAGCATTTT
TRBV4-3	.	.	TRBJ2-1	CASSQGLDAYNEQFF	TGCGCCAGCAGCCAAGGGCTAGACGCCTACAATGAGCAGTTCTTC
TRBV7-2	few	TRBD1	TRBJ1-1	CASSLELQGLSTEAFF	TGTGCCAGCAGCTTAGAATTACAGGGGCTAAGTACTGAAGCTTTCTTT
TRBV28	.	.	TRBJ2-5	CASSFGRQETQYF	TGTGCCAGCAGTTTTGGTCGGCAAGAGACCCAGTACTTC
TRBV9	.	TRBD1	TRBJ2-3	CASSATGERTDTQYF	TGTGCCAGCAGCGCCACAGGGGAACGCACAGATACGCAGTATTTT
TRBV4-2	.	TRBD2	TRBJ2-1	CASRGKRGPSSYNEQFF	TGTGCCAGCAGGGGGAAGCGGGGGCCGAGCTCCTACAATGAGCAGTTCTTC
TRBV29-1	.	.	TRBJ1-1	CSVGQLMGGTEAFF	TGCAGCGTTGGACAGCTAATGGGGGGGACTGAAGCTTTCTTT
TRBV29-1	.	TRBD1	TRBJ2-7	CSVGDRGYEQYF	TGCAGCGTTGGGGACAGGGGGTACGAGCAGTACTTC
TRBV5-1	.	.	TRBJ1-2	CASSLRDTAGYTF	TGCGCCAGCAGCTTGCGGGACACGGCAGGCTACACCTTC
TRBV4-3	.	.	TRBJ2-2	CASSPLAATNTGELFF	TGCGCCAGCAGCCCGTTAGCGGCGACGAACACCGGGGAGCTGTTTTTT
TRBV6-5	once	.	TRBJ1-1	CASSYLQGNTEAFF	TGTGCCAGCAGTTACTTACAGGGGAACACTGAAGCTTTCTTT
TRBV2	.	.	TRBJ2-5	CASRNTEGGKTQYF	TGTGCCAGCAGAAACACGGAGGGCGGAAAGACCCAGTACTTC
TRBV6-1	.	TRBD1	TRBJ2-7	CATRQGYEQYF	TGTGCCACCCGACAGGGCTACGAGCAGTACTTC
TRBV9	once	TRBD1	TRBJ1-1	CASSYLDRGAEAFF	TGTGCCAGCAGCTACCTAGACAGGGGCGCTGAAGCTTTCTTT
TRBV5-6	.	.	TRBJ2-2	CASSLALGELFF	TGTGCCAGCAGCTTGGCATTGGGGGAGCTGTTTTTT
TRBV11-1	.	.	TRBJ2-7	CASSPRGAYEQYF	TGTGCCAGCAGCCCCCGGGGGGCTTACGAGCAGTACTTC
TRBV5-1	.	.	TRBJ2-7	CASSREAVPTYEQYF	TGCGCCAGCAGCAGGGAGGCGGTCCCTACCTACGAGCAGTACTTC
TRBV2	.	TRBD1	TRBJ1-4	CAGWTGKTREKLFF	TGTGCCGGATGGACAGGGAAGACGCGGGAAAAACTGTTTTTT
TRBV5-4	.	.	TRBJ1-5	CASSSGGGNQPQHF	TGTGCCAGCAGCTCTGGGGGCGGCAATCAGCCCCAGCATTTT
TRBV7-2	.	TRBD1	TRBJ1-2	CASSLAGQGNYGYTF	TGTGCCAGCAGCTTAGCGGGACAGGGCAACTATGGCTACACCTTC
TRBV6-5	once	.	TRBJ1-1	CATSGGGATEAFF	TGTGCCACCTCGGGGGGCGGGGCCACTGAAGCTTTCTTT
TRBV6-8	.	.	TRBJ1-5	CASSYWQKDQPQHF	TGTGCCAGCAGTTACTGGCAGAAAGATCAGCCCCAGCATTTT
TRBV4-3	.	.	TRBJ2-2	CASSPGQGPDTGELFF	TGCGCCAGCAGCCCAGGGCAGGGCCCCGACACCGGGGAGCTGTTTTTT
TRBV6-6	.	.	TRBJ2-7	CASSYPGEVDEQYF	TGTGCCAGCAGTTACCCAGGGGAAGTTGACGAGCAGTACTTC
TRBV7-3	.	TRBD2	TRBJ2-1	CASSLTSGAYNEQFF	TGTGCCAGCAGCTTAACTAGCGGGGCCTACAATGAGCAGTTCTTC
TRBV9	.	.	TRBJ1-5	CASSRTGNNQPQHF	TGTGCCAGCAGCAGGACGGGAAACAATCAGCCCCAGCATTTT
TRBV30	.	TRBD1	TRBJ2-7	CAFRTGAYEQYF	TGTGCCTTCCGGACAGGGGCCTACGAGCAGTACTTC
TRBV19	once	.	TRBJ1-3	CASSQGSAGNTIYF	TGTGCCAGTAGTCAGGGATCGGCTGGAAACACCATATATTTT
TRBV6-5	.	TRBD1	TRBJ1-2	CASSSRDREGYTF	TGTGCCAGCAGTTCCCGGGACAGGGAAGGCTACACCTTC
TRBV9	.	TRBD1	TRBJ1-1	CASSIWTGGEAFF	TGTGCCAGCAGCATTTGGACAGGCGGTGAAGCTTTCTTT
TRBV11-2	once	.	TRBJ2-3	CASSFWQGITDTQYF	TGTGCCAGCAGCTTCTGGCAGGGGATCACAGATACGCAGTATTTT
TRBV6-5	.	.	TRBJ2-7	CASSYEEGYEQYF	TGTGCCAGCAGTTACGAGGAGGGCTACGAGCAGTACTTC
TRBV4-2	.	TRBD1	TRBJ1-4	CASSQDLTGRKLFF	TGTGCCAGCAGCCAAGATTTGACAGGGAGAAAACTGTTTTTT
TRBV5-3	.	TRBD2	TRBJ2-1	CARSGMLAGRYNEQFF	TGTGCCAGAAGCGGCATGCTAGCGGGGAGATACAATGAGCAGTTCTTC
TRBV18	few	TRBD1	TRBJ1-3	CASSPPGQGAGNTIYF	TGTGCCAGCTCACCTCCGGGACAGGGAGCTGGAAACACCATATATTTT
TRBV27	.	TRBD1	TRBJ1-6	CASRQGAVGSSNSPLHF	TGTGCCAGCAGGCAGGGGGCGGTGGGTTCGTCTAATTCACCCCTCCACTTT
TRBV18	.	.	TRBJ2-7	CASSPTSGEQYF	TGTGCCAGCTCACCCACCTCGGGTGAGCAGTACTTC
TRBV29-1	once	.	TRBJ1-2	CSVPHRANYGYTF	TGCAGCGTGCCCCACAGGGCGAACTATGGCTACACCTTC
TRBV6-6	.	.	TRBJ2-7	CASSASPPGHNYEQYF	TGTGCCAGCAGCGCCAGCCCCCCGGGACATAACTACGAGCAGTACTTC
TRBV19	.	TRBD1	TRBJ1-6	CASSSEGASTGSPLHF	TGTGCCAGTAGTTCAGAGGGGGCGAGTACAGGATCACCCCTCCACTTT
TRBV7-2	few	.	TRBJ2-5	CASSFDQGETQYF	TGTGCCAGCAGCTTCGACCAGGGAGAGACCCAGTACTTC